This T cell receptor beta chain was sequenced during a study of beta chain features in type 1 diabetes. Trimming removed 6 bases from V and 7 bases from J; junction bases left unmatched: 16. Germline V gene sequence: CDR1 KGHSH, CDR2 LQKENI. This CDR3 region has 17 residues. Sequenced material consisted of expressed TCRB transcripts (all of the isolated RNA was reverse transcribed). About 3.57 million reads, on average, came from each naive, central memory and regulatory T cell sample. The protocol was immunoSEQ multiplex PCR, while the TCRdb copy is restricted to in-frame clones and leaves out a portion. The table has roughly 41,000 clones, around half seen once.

The sample comprised central memory CD4+ T cells from blood. The rearrangement links TRBV18 to TRBJ1-4, with 8 bases fitting TRBD1. The receptor's source is a woman between 18 and 30 years old in good health. CDR3 in DNA: TGTGCCAGCTCCCAACAAAGGCAGGGGGCGCCAGGTGAAAAACTGTTTTTT. It yields the protein CASSQQRQGAPGEKLFF. The full variable domain, in which reference TRBV18 and TRBJ1-4 provide the parts outside the CDR3, is NAGVMQNPRHLVRRRGQEARLRCSPMKGHSHVYWYRQLPEEGLKFMVYLQKENIIDESGMPKERFSAEFPKEGPSILRIQQVVRGDSAAYFCASSQQRQGAPGEKLFFGSGTQLSVL.